Below, 13 T cell receptor beta chains from the same sample are listed, as sequenced in a study of blood T cell repertoires in COVID-19. TCRdb keeps only in-frame clones here, not all; method: immunoSEQ multiplex PCR. The sample has about 180,000 clones; about nine tenths are singletons. What was sequenced was PBMCs or T cells enriched from blood (not recorded which). All receptors derive from a young woman who had recovered from COVID-19.

A few counts support this clone. The V and J genes are TRBV28 and TRBJ2-6; 9 nucleotides line up with TRBD1. V shed 6 bases and J 0 bases; nucleotides not matched to a gene: 9. The length of the CDR3 is 18 residues. Germline V gene sequence: CDR1 MDHEN, CDR2 SYDVKM. The CDR3 here is CASRLSGQGASGANVLTF. In DNA, the CDR3 is TGTGCCAGCAGGTTGTCGGGACAGGGCGCCTCTGGGGCCAACGTCCTGACTTTC. The full variable domain, with the rest looked up from reference TRBV28 and TRBJ2-6, is DVKVTQSSRYLVKRTGEKVFLECVQDMDHENMFWYRQDPGLGLRLIYFSYDVKMKEKGDIPEGYSVSREKKERFSLILESASTNQTSMYLCASRLSGQGASGANVLTFGAGSRLTVL.

V usage is TRBV28 and J usage is TRBJ2-1, with 12 bases matching TRBD2. Trimming took 5 bases from V and 5 from J; bases not matched to a gene: 1. In germline, CDR1 is MDHEN, CDR2 SYDVKM. There are 14 residues in the CDR3. The CDR3 is CASSRLAGDNEQFF. In DNA, the CDR3 is TGTGCCAGCAGTCGACTAGCGGGGGACAATGAGCAGTTCTTC.

The V and J genes are TRBV27 and TRBJ1-5, with D possibly matching TRBD1 (6 bases). Germline V gene sequence: CDR1 MNHEY, CDR2 SMNVEV (reference sequence). The V and J ends lost 6 bases and 5 bases respectively, with 17 bases between them. CDR3 length equals 15 residues. CDR3 protein: CASRPLADSHQPQHF. The CDR3 DNA reads as TGTGCCAGCAGGCCCCTCGCGGACAGTCATCAGCCCCAGCATTTT.

The J gene is TRBJ2-7, the V gene TRBV29-1; TRBD1 agrees at 9 bases. CDR1 is SQVTM, CDR2 ANQGSEA, per germline. This CDR3 region has 13 residues. V was pared by 6 bases and J by 3 bases, with 6 bases of the junction left unmatched. The CDR3 region has the DNA TGCAGCGTACGAGGACAGGGGTACTACGAGCAGTACTTC. Protein sequence: CSVRGQGYYEQYF.

V and J are TRBV2 and TRBJ2-7; 7 bases line up with TRBD2. The V gene end was trimmed by 6 bases and the J gene end by 2 bases; junction bases not matched to a gene: 7. The length of the CDR3 is 14 residues. Per germline, CDR1 SNHLY and CDR2 FYNNEI. The CDR3 loop is CASRPGLGAYEQYF. The CDR3 DNA follows: TGTGCCAGCAGACCTGGACTAGGGGCCTACGAGCAGTACTTC.

J is TRBJ1-1 and V is TRBV28; D gene unclear. Germline V gene lookup returns CDR1 MDHEN and CDR2 SYDVKM. V lost 6 bases and J 1 base, leaving 18 bases between the germline ends. This CDR3 comprises 16 residues. CDR3 bases: TGTGCCAGCAGATCGGAAGCGGCGGGCGCGAACACTGAAGCTTTCTTT. Amino acid sequence: CASRSEAAGANTEAFF.

The gene calls are TRBV3-1 (or the pseudogene TRBV3-2) and TRBJ1-1; no definite D call. The CDR3 totals 14 residues. V was trimmed by 3 bases and J by 0 bases, leaving 8 bases between them. In germline, CDR1 is LGHDT, CDR2 YNNKEL (reference sequence). The CDR3 spells CASSQGSMNTEAFF. CDR3 nucleotide sequence: TGTGCCAGCAGCCAGGGGAGTATGAACACTGAAGCTTTCTTT.

The V and J genes are TRBV27 and TRBJ2-7, with a possible D match to TRBD1 (6 bases). The length of the CDR3 is 15 residues. V lost 3 bases and J lost 1, with 13 bases in between. Looked up from germline, CDR1 is MNHEY and CDR2 is SMNVEV (reference sequence). CDR3 protein: CASSFFSGQSYEQYF. The DNA of the CDR3 is TGTGCCAGCAGTTTCTTCTCGGGACAATCCTACGAGCAGTACTTC.

The chain has TRBV6-1 and TRBJ1-5, with D uncertain. From germline, CDR1 is MNHNS and CDR2 SASEGT. V gave up 1 base and J gave up 5 bases, with 6 bases separating them. The CDR3 runs to 13 residues. Written as DNA, the CDR3 is TGTGCCAGCAGTGAAGAGGAGGATCAGCCCCAGCATTTT. Translated, it gives CASSEEEDQPQHF.

The chain employs TRBV7-8 and TRBJ2-3, with TRBD2 identical over 13 bases. The CDR3 is made up of 16 amino acids. Germline loops: CDR1 SGHVS, CDR2 FQNEAQ. V lost 4 bases to trimming and J lost 4 bases; unmatched junction nucleotides: 5. This CDR3 reads CASSSITSGGADTQYF. The CDR3, as DNA: TGTGCCAGCAGCTCCATCACTAGCGGGGGGGCAGATACGCAGTATTTT.

This chain connects TRBV6-1 to TRBJ2-7; TRBD2 is a possible D gene (6 bases). Germline CDR1 is MNHNS and CDR2 is SASEGT. The CDR3 runs to 14 residues. Trimming took off 2 bases at V and 2 bases at J, with 10 bases between the two ends. The CDR3 loop reads CASSEYGEAYEQYF. The CDR3 DNA follows: TGTGCCAGCAGTGAATACGGGGAGGCCTACGAGCAGTACTTC.

The CDR3: CASSFRDSATSTDTQYF. The DNA of the CDR3 is TGCGCCAGCAGCTTTAGGGACAGTGCCACTAGCACAGATACGCAGTATTTT. The chain employs TRBV5-1 and TRBJ2-3, with 7 bases identical to TRBD1. Per the germline V gene, CDR1 is SGHRS and CDR2 is YFSETQ. The CDR3 extends over 17 amino acids. Germline trimming cut 2 bases from V and 0 bases from J; bases unmatched to any gene: 9.

CDR3 DNA: TGTGCCAGCCGAGAGGTCGAGCAGTACTTC. Its protein product is CASREVEQYF. This sequence joins TRBV27 and TRBJ2-7, with D uncertain. V was cut by 8 bases and J by 6 bases, with 8 bases left in between. Germline CDR1 MNHEY, CDR2 SMNVEV (reference sequence). This CDR3 region has 10 residues.